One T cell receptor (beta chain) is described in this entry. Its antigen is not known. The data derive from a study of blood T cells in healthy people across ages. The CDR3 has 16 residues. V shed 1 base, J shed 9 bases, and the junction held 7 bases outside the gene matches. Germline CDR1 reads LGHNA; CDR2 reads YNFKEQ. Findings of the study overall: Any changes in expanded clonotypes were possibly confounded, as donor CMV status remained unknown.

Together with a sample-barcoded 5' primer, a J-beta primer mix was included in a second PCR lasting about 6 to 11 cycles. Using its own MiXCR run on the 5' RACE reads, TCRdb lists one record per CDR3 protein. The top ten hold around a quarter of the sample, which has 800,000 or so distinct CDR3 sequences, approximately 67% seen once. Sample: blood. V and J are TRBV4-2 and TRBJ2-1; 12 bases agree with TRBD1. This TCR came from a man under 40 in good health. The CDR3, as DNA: TGTGCCAGCAGCCAAGGTCCGGGACAGGGGGCGGGTGAGCAGTTCTTC. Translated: CASSQGPGQGAGEQFF.